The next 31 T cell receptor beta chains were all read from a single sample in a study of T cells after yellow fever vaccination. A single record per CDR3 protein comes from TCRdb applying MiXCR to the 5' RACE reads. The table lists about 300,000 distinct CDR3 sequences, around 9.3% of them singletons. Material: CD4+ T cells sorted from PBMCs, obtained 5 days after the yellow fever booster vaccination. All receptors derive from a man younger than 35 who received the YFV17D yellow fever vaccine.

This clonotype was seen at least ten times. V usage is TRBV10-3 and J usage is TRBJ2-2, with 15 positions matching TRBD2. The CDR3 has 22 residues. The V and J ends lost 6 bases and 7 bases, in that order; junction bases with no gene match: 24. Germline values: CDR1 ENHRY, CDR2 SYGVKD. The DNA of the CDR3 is TGTGCCATCAGGCCGAGAGGAGCAGGAGGACTAGCGGGGGGGCCGGAGAGCGGGGAGCTGTTTTTT. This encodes CAIRPRGAGGLAGGPESGELFF.

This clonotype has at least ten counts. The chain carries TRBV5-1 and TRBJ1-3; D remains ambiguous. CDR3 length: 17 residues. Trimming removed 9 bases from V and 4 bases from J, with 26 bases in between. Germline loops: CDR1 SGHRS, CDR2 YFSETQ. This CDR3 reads CAIATPDTPYPGNTIYF. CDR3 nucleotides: TGCGCCATCGCGACCCCAGACACCCCGTACCCGGGAAACACCATATATTTT.

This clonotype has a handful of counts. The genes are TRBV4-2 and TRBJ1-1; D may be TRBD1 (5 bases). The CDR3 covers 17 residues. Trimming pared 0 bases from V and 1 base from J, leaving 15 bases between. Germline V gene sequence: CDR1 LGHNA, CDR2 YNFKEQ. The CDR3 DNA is TGTGCCAGCAGCCAAGAGGGCCTAGCGGGGGGGAACACTGAAGCTTTCTTT. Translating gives CASSQEGLAGGNTEAFF.

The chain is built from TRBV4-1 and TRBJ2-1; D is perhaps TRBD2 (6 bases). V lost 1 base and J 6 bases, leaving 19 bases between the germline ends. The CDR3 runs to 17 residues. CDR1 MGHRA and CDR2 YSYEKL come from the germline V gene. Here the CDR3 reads CASSQVLAGITRNEQFF. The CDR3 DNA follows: TGCGCCAGCAGCCAAGTACTCGCGGGGATTACCCGCAATGAGCAGTTCTTC.

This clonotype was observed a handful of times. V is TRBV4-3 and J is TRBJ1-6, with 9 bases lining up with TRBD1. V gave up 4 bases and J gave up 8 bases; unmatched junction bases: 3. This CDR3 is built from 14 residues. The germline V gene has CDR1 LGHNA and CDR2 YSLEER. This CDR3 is CASSRTGVDSPLHF. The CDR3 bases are TGCGCCAGCAGCCGGACAGGGGTGGATTCACCCCTCCACTTT.

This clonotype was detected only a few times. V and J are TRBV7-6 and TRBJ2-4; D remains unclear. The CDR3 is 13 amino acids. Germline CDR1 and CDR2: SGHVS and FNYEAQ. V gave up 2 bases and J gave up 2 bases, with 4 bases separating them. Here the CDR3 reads CASSLFSKNIQYF. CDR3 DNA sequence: TGTGCCAGCAGCTTATTTTCCAAAAACATTCAGTACTTC.

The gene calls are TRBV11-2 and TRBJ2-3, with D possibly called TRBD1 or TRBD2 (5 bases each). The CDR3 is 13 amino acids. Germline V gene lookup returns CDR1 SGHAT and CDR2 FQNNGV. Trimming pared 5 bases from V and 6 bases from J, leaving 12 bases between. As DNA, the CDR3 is TGTGCCAGCAGCCAGTCCGAGGGGGATACGCAGTATTTT. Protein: CASSQSEGDTQYF.

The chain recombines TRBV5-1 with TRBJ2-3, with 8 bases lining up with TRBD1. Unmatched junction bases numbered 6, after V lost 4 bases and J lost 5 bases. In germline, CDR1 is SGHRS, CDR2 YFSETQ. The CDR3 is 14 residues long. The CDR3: CASSRTGKEDTQYF. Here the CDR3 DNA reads TGCGCCAGCAGCCGGACAGGGAAAGAAGATACGCAGTATTTT.

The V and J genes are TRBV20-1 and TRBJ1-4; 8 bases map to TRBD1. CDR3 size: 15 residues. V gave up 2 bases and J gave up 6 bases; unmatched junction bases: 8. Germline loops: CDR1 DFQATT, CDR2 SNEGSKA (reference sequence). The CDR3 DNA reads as TGCAGTGCTAGACCTATTGAGGACAGGGATGAAAAACTGTTTTTT. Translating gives CSARPIEDRDEKLFF.

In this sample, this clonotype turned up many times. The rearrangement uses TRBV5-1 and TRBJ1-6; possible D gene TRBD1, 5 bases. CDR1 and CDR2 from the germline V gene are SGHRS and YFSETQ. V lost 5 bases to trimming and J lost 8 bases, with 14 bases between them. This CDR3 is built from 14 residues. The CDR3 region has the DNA TGCGCCAGCAGTTTCAGGGACGTCGATTCACCCCTCCACTTT. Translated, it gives CASSFRDVDSPLHF.

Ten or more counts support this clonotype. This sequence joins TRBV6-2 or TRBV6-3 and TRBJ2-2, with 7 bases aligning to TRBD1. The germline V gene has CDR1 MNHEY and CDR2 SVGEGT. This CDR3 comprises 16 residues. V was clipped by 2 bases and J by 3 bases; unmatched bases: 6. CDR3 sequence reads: CASSYRGTAYTGELFF. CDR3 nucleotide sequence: TGTGCCAGCAGTTACCGAGGGACAGCTTACACCGGGGAGCTGTTTTTT.

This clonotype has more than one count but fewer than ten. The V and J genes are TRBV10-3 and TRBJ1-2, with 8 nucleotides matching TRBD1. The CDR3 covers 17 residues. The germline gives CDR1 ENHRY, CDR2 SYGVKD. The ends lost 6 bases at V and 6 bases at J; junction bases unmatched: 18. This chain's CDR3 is CAIRNTGGPDSGHGYTF. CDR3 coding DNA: TGTGCCATCAGAAACACAGGGGGACCCGATTCAGGACATGGCTACACCTTC.

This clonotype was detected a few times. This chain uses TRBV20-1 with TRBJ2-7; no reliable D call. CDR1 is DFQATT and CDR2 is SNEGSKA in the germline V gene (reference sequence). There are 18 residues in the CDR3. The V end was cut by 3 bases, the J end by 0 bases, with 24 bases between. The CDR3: CSARPSPNGRFSSYEQYF. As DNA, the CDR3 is TGCAGTGCTAGGCCCTCTCCTAACGGACGATTCAGCTCCTACGAGCAGTACTTC.

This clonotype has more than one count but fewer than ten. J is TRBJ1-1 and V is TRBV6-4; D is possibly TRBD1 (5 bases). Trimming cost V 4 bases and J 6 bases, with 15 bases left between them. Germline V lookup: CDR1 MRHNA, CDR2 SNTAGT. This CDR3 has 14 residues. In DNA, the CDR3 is TGTGCCAGCAGTGCTTACACCGGGGGTTCTGAAGCTTTCTTT. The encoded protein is CASSAYTGGSEAFF.

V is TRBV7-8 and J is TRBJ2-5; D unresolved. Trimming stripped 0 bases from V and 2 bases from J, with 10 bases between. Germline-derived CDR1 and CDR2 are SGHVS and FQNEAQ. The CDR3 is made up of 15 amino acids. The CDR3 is CASSLAWSPQETQYF. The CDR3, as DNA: TGTGCCAGCAGCTTAGCCTGGTCCCCGCAAGAGACCCAGTACTTC.

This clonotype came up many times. DNA for the CDR3: TGCAGTGCTTATATCAGGGGGCTTAGCAATCAGCCCCAGCATTTT. It codes for CSAYIRGLSNQPQHF. The V gene is TRBV20-1, the J gene TRBJ1-5; 8 bases line up with TRBD1. The V segment lost 5 bases and the J segment 0 bases; nucleotides outside the gene matches: 6. Germline CDR1 and CDR2: DFQATT and SNEGSKA (reference sequence). This CDR3 has 15 amino acids.

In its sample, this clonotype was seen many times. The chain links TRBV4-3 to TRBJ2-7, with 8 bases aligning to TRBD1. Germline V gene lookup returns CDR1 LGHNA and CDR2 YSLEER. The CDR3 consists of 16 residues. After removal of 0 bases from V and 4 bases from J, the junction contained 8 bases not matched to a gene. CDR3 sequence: CASSQDAGTGLYEQYF. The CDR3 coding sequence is TGCGCCAGCAGCCAAGATGCAGGGACAGGCCTTTACGAGCAGTACTTC.

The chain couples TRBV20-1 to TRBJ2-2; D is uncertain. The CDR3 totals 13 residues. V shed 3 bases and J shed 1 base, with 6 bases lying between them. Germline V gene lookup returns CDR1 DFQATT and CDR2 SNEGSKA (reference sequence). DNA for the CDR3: TGCAGTGCTAGGGCGGTGAACACCGGGGAGCTGTTTTTT. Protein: CSARAVNTGELFF.

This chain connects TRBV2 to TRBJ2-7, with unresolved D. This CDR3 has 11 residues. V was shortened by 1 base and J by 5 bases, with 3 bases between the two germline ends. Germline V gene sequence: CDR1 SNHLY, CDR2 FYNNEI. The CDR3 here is CASSEVDEQYF. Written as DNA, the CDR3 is TGTGCCAGCAGTGAAGTAGACGAGCAGTACTTC.

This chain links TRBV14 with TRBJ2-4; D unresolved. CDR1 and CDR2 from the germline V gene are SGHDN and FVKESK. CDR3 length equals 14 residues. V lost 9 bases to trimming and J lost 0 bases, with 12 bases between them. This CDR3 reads CARTLLLAKNIQYF. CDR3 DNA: TGTGCCAGGACCTTACTTCTAGCCAAAAACATTCAGTACTTC.

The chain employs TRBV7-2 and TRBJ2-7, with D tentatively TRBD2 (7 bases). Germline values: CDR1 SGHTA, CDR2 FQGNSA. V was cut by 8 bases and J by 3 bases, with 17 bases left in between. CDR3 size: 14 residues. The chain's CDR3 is CASGPQGGGYEQYF. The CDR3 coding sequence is TGTGCCAGCGGCCCCCAGGGAGGGGGCTACGAGCAGTACTTC.

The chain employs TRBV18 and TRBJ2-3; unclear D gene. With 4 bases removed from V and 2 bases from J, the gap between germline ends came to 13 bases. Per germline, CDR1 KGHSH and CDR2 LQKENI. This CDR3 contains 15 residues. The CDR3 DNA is TGTGCCAGCTCACACAGCGAAATGAACACAGATACGCAGTATTTT. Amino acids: CASSHSEMNTDTQYF. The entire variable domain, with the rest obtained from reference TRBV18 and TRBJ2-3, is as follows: NAGVMQNPRHLVRRRGQEARLRCSPMKGHSHVYWYRQLPEEGLKFMVYLQKENIIDESGMPKERFSAEFPKEGPSILRIQQVVRGDSAAYFCASSHSEMNTDTQYFGPGTRLTVL.

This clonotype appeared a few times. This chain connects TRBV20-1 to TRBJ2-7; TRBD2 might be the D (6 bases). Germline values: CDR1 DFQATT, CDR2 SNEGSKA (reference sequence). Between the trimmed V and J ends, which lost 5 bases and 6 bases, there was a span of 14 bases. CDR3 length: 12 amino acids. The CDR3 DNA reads TGCAGTGCTGGGGGGACTGTCGCCGAGCAGTACGTC. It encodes CSAGGTVAEQYV.

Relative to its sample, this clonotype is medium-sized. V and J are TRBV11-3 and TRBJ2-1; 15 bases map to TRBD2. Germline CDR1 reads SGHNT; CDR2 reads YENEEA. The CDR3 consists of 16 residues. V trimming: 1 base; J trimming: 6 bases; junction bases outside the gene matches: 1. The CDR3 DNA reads TGTGCCAGCAGCTTAGGGACTAGCGGGGGGGCCAATGAGCAGTTCTTC. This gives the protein CASSLGTSGGANEQFF.

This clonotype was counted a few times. The CDR3 DNA reads TGTGCCAGCAGAGGCGGGGGGGCCGTAGATACGCAGTATTTT. Translated: CASRGGGAVDTQYF. The gene calls are TRBV6-5 and TRBJ2-3, with TRBD2 matching over 9 bases. The CDR3 contains 14 residues. After removal of 6 bases from V and 5 bases from J, the junction contained 6 bases not matched to a gene. Germline-derived CDR1 and CDR2 are MNHEY and SVGAGI.

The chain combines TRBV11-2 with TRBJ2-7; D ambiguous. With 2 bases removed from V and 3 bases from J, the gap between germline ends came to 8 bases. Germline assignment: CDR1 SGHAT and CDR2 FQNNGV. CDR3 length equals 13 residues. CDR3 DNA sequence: TGTGCCAGCAGCTTATCCCACGACTACGAGCAGTACTTC. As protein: CASSLSHDYEQYF. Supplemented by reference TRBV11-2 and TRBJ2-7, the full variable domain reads EAGVAQSPRYKIIEKRQSVAFWCNPISGHATLYWYQQILGQGPKLLIQFQNNGVVDDSQLPKDRFSAERLKGVDSTLKIQPAKLEDSAVYLCASSLSHDYEQYFGPGTRLTVT.

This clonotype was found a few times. For the CDR3, the DNA is TGTGCCAGCAGCTTAGCGGCAGGTAGACAAGAGACCCAGTACTTC. It yields the protein CASSLAAGRQETQYF. This rearrangement joins TRBV13 to TRBJ2-5; no firm D call. Germline V gene sequence: CDR1 PRHDT, CDR2 FYEKMQ (reference sequence). V was trimmed by 1 base and J by 2 bases, leaving 11 bases between them. The CDR3 extends over 15 amino acids.

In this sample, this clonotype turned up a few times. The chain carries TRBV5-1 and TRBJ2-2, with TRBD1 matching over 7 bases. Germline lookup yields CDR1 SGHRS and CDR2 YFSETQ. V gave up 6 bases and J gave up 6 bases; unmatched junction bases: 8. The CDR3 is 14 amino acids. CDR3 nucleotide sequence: TGCGCCAGCAACCCTACAGGGGTGGCCGGGGAGCTGTTTTTT. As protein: CASNPTGVAGELFF.

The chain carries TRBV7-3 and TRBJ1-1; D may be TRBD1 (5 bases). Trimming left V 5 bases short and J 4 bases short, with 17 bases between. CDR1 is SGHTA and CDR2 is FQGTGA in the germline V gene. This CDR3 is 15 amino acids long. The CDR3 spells CASSPRTGRATEAFF. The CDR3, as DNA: TGTGCCAGCAGCCCACGGACGGGGCGAGCCACTGAAGCTTTCTTT.

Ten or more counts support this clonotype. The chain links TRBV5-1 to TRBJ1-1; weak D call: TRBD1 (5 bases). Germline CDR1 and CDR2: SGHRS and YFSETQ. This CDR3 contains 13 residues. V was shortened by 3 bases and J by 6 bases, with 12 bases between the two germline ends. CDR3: CASSSGPSAEAFF. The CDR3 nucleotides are TGCGCCAGCAGCTCGGGACCGTCGGCTGAAGCTTTCTTT.

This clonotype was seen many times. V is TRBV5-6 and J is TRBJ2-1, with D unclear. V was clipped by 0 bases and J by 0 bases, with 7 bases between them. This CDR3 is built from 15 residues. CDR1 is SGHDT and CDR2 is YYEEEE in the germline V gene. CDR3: CASSLGTSSYNEQFF. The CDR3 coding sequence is TGTGCCAGCAGCTTGGGAACGAGCTCCTACAATGAGCAGTTCTTC.